A selection of T cell receptor beta chains follows, all from one sample in a study of cytomegalovirus exposure and HLA in healthy donors. Sequenced by immunoSEQ multiplex PCR; TCRdb stores in-frame clones only, minus some. This table has approximately 120,000 clones, more than 70% appearing once. The sequenced sample was PBMCs. The receptors stem from a woman in her forties or fifties in good health and CMV-seropositive. Each CDR3 is given with its conserved first and last residue. Fields, in order: clone size, V gene, J gene, CDR3 protein. Expanded clones get a size class; other rows say once, few or many, or leave the size out.

abundance: .; v_gene: TRBV9; j_gene: TRBJ2-7; CDR3aa: CASSSRTGSSYEQYF
abundance: .; v_gene: TRBV7-2; j_gene: TRBJ2-1; CDR3aa: CASSLDGTRRFF
abundance: once; v_gene: TRBV27; j_gene: TRBJ1-2; CDR3aa: CASSPSVGQIYYGYTF
abundance: .; v_gene: TRBV4-1; j_gene: TRBJ2-5; CDR3aa: CASSQVYGVKETQYF
abundance: few; v_gene: TRBV4-3; j_gene: TRBJ2-7; CDR3aa: CASSQDRGRAYEQYF
abundance: .; v_gene: TRBV27; j_gene: TRBJ1-4; CDR3aa: CASSLYPSRAASVKLFF
abundance: .; v_gene: TRBV4-3; j_gene: TRBJ2-7; CDR3aa: CASSQGLSLYEQYF
abundance: .; v_gene: TRBV29-1; j_gene: TRBJ2-7; CDR3aa: CSVAKGGPRGEQYF
abundance: .; v_gene: TRBV4-2; j_gene: TRBJ2-5; CDR3aa: CASSQVGGETQYF
abundance: .; v_gene: TRBV7-6; j_gene: TRBJ1-2; CDR3aa: CASSSHRDKNYGYTF
abundance: .; v_gene: TRBV6-5; j_gene: TRBJ2-3; CDR3aa: CASSVRAGGDTQYF
abundance: few; v_gene: TRBV4-1; j_gene: TRBJ2-7; CDR3aa: CASSHNSVEQYF
abundance: once; v_gene: TRBV19; j_gene: TRBJ2-5; CDR3aa: CASSPPRDFQETQYF
abundance: .; v_gene: TRBV5-1; j_gene: TRBJ2-1; CDR3aa: CASSSGPGMTRRNEQFF
abundance: .; v_gene: TRBV5-1; j_gene: TRBJ1-1; CDR3aa: CASSLQGDRTEAFF
abundance: .; v_gene: TRBV11-2; j_gene: TRBJ2-7; CDR3aa: CASSPSGTSGGAEYF
abundance: .; v_gene: TRBV18; j_gene: TRBJ1-1; CDR3aa: CASSLVDRNEAFF
abundance: .; v_gene: TRBV4-2; j_gene: TRBJ2-3; CDR3aa: CASTQTSGRTDTQYF
abundance: .; v_gene: TRBV18; j_gene: TRBJ2-5; CDR3aa: CASSPGGGWETQYF
abundance: .; v_gene: TRBV27; j_gene: TRBJ1-3; CDR3aa: CASSSGTGFSGNTIYF
abundance: .; v_gene: TRBV5-4; j_gene: TRBJ1-5; CDR3aa: CASSLQGGNQPQHF
abundance: .; v_gene: TRBV10-3; j_gene: TRBJ1-1; CDR3aa: CAISGQGLNTEAFF
abundance: .; v_gene: TRBV9; j_gene: TRBJ2-5; CDR3aa: CASSVGPRTGDETQYF
abundance: .; v_gene: TRBV19; j_gene: TRBJ2-7; CDR3aa: CASSMGTGIVGYEQYF
abundance: .; v_gene: TRBV2; j_gene: TRBJ2-1; CDR3aa: CATPPRGAYNEQFF
abundance: .; v_gene: TRBV7-9; j_gene: TRBJ2-7; CDR3aa: CASSFDRSYEQYF
abundance: few; v_gene: TRBV7-2; j_gene: TRBJ1-1; CDR3aa: CASSLSVNTEAFF
abundance: .; v_gene: TRBV12-5; j_gene: TRBJ2-5; CDR3aa: CASGLVGLGGQETQYF